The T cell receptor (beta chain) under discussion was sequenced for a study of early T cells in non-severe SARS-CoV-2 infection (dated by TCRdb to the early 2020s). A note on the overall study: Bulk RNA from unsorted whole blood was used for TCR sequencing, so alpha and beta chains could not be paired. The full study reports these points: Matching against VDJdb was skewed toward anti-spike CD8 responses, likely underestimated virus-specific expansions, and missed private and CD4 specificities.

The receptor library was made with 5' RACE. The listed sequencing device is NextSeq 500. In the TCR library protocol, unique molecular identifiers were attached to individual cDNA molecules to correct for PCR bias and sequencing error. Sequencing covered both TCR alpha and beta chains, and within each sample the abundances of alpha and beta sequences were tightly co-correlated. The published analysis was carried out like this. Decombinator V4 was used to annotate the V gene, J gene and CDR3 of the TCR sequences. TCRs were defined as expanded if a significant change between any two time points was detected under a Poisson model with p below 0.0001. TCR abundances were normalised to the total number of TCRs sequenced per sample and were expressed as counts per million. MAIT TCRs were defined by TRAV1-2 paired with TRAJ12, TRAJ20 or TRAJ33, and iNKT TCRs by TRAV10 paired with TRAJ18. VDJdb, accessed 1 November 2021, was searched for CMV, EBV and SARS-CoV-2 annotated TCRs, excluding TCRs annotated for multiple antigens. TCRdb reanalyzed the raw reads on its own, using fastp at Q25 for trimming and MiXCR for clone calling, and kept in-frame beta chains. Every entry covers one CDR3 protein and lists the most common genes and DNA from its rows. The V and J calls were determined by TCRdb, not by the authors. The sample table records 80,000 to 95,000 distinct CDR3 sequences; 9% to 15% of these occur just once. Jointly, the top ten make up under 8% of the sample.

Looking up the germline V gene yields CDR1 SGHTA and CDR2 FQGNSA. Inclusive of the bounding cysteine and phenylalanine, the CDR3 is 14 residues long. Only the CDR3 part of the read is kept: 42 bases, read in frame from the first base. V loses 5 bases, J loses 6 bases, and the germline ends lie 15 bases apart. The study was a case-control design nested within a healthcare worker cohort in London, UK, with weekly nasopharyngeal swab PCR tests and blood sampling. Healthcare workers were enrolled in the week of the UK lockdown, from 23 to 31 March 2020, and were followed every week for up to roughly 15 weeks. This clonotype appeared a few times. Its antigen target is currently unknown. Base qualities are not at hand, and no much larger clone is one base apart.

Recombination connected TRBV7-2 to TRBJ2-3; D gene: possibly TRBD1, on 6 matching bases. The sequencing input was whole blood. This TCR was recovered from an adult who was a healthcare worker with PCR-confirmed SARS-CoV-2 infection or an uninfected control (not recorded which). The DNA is TGTGCCAGCAGCCCTGAAAGGGGGAGTGATACGCAGTATTTT. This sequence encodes CASSPERGSDTQYF.